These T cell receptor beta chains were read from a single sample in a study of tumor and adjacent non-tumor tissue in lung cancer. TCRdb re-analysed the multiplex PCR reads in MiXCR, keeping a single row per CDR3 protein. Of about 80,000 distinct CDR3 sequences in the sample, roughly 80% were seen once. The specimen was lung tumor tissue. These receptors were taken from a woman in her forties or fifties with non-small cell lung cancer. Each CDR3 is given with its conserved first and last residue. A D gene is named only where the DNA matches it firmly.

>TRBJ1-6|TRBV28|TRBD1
CARSSHRGLNSHLHF
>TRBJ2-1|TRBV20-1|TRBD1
CSADGTANELFF
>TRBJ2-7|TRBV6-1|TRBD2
CASSSPSGSSIRSYEQHF
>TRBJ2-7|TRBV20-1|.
CSARAPGGRVYEQYF
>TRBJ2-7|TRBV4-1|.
CASSQYETGQTYEQYF
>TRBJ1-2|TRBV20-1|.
CSAQIGEGYYGYTF
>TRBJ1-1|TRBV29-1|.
CSAVKGGRRNTEAFF
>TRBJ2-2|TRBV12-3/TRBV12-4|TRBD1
CASSTTGIAEELFF
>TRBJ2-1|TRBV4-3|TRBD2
CASSQDAASGVSYNEQFF
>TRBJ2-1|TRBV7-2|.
CATTSSERKSNEQFF
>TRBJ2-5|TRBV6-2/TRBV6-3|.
CASSYGTVQETQYF
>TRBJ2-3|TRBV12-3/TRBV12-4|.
CASSAGASTDTQYF
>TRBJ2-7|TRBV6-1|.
CASSSKGDGLAVYEQYF
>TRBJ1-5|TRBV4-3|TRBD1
CASSQEIGAGGGNQPQRF
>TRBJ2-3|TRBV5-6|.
CASSLSGIIDTEYF
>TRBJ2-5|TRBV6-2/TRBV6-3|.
CASSAGQSLGETKYF
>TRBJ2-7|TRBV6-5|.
CASRWDNRTYEQYF
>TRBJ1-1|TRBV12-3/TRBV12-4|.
CASSLWVNNEAFF
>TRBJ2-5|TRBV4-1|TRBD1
CASSQIGQGETRYF
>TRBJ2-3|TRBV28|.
CAGSPPSGITDMQYF
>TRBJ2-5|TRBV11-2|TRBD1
CASSRVRGETQYF
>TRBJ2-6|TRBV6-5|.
CASTYSGAKVLTF
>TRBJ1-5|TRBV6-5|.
CASNYLNRPNEPQHF
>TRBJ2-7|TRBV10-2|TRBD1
CAGWRTGPKTYEQYF
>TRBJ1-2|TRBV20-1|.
CIAKSKGGYTF
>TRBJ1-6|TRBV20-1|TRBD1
CSAREQGNSALHF
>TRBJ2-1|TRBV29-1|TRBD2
CSVEAFLAGVDEQFF
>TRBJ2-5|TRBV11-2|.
CANSSGQTRDAQYF
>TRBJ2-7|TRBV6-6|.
CASSSYREHSSYEQYF
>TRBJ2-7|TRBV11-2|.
CASSPWACGSYEHYF
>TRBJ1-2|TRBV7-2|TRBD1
CASNEGGTGRGYGYTF
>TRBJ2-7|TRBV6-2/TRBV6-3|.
CDSTPDKTYEQYF